The 23 T cell receptor beta chains below were found in one sample sequenced in a study of cytomegalovirus exposure and HLA in healthy donors. Primers: 60 Vbeta forward and 13 Jbeta reverse. Sequenced by immunoSEQ multiplex PCR; TCRdb stores in-frame clones only, minus some. The repertoire holds fewer than 150,000 clones, with roughly 80% as singletons. Source material: PBMCs. Every receptor here comes from a male donor in good health and CMV-seronegative.

V and J are TRBV5-8 and TRBJ2-5, with 9 bases matching TRBD1. The closer fit of TRBJ2-7 to the DNA end suggests the J call may be wrong. The CDR3 has 13 amino acids. Germline V gene lookup returns CDR1 SGHTS and CDR2 YDEGEE. The CDR3 spells CASSLTGGIEQYF. For the CDR3, the DNA is TGTGCCAGCAGCTTGACAGGGGGCATCGAGCAGTACTTC.

CDR3 residues: CASSADSQETQYF. DNA for the CDR3: TGTGCCAGCAGCGCGGACAGCCAAGAGACCCAGTACTTC. The gene calls are TRBV5-4 and TRBJ2-5, with D possibly matching TRBD1 (6 bases). V was shortened by 4 bases and J by 1 base, with 8 bases between the two germline ends. Germline V lookup: CDR1 SGHNT, CDR2 YYREEE (reference sequence). CDR3 length: 13 amino acids.

This clone was seen more than once but under ten times. This chain joins TRBV5-8 and TRBJ2-7; D is ambiguous. The CDR3 extends over 15 amino acids. Germline CDR1 SGHTS, CDR2 YDEGEE. V was clipped by 5 bases and J by 3 bases, with 18 bases between them. This CDR3 reads CASSQTPNSVYEQYF. The CDR3, as DNA: TGTGCCAGCAGTCAGACACCAAACAGTGTCTACGAGCAGTACTTC.

V and J are TRBV10-2 and TRBJ2-3, with 10 nucleotides matching TRBD2. The CDR3 totals 15 residues. J gave up 1 base and V 5 bases, and 3 bases lay outside the gene matches. Germline V lookup: CDR1 WSHSY, CDR2 SAAADI. The CDR3 bases are TGCGCCAGCAGTACCGGGACTAGCGGCACAGATACGCAGTATTTT. Its protein product is CASSTGTSGTDTQYF.

The V gene is TRBV30, the J gene TRBJ1-1; D possibly corresponds to TRBD1 (5 bases). The CDR3 is 12 residues long. Trimming shortened V by 4 bases and J by 10 bases, and 16 bases separated the two germline ends. Germline lookup yields CDR1 GTSNPN and CDR2 SVGIG (reference sequence). The CDR3 DNA sequence: TGTGCCTGGAATTCCCAGGGTGGTGGAGCTTTCTTT. Its protein product is CAWNSQGGGAFF.

V gene TRBV2 combines with J gene TRBJ2-5; the D gene is possibly TRBD1 (7 bases). This CDR3 is built from 15 residues. Deletions cut 5 bases from V and 10 bases from J, with 23 bases between. Germline V gene lookup returns CDR1 SNHLY and CDR2 FYNNEI. This chain's CDR3 is CASSSGRGEGVSQYF. The CDR3 region has the DNA TGTGCCAGCAGTTCTGGCAGGGGGGAAGGTGTCAGCCAGTACTTC.

The chain combines TRBV30 with TRBJ1-2, with D unresolved. Trimming shortened V by 2 bases and J by 7 bases, and 14 bases separated the two germline ends. CDR1 and CDR2 from the germline V gene are GTSNPN and SVGIG (reference sequence). The CDR3 extends over 13 amino acids. The CDR3 spells CAWSRSLTSGYTF. For the CDR3, the DNA is TGTGCCTGGAGTAGGTCGTTGACTTCTGGCTACACCTTC.

CDR3 loop: CASSQEVERHSNTEAFF. The CDR3 DNA is TGCGCCAGCAGCCAAGAAGTTGAGAGACACTCGAACACTGAAGCTTTCTTT. V is TRBV4-1 and J is TRBJ1-1, with no clear D. Trimming shortened V by 0 bases and J by 1 base, and 15 bases separated the two germline ends. CDR3 length equals 17 residues. Germline V gene lookup returns CDR1 MGHRA and CDR2 YSYEKL.

The chain combines TRBV28 with TRBJ1-3; D remains unclear. There are 13 residues in the CDR3. V lost 7 bases and J 0 bases, leaving 7 bases between the germline ends. Germline loops: CDR1 MDHEN, CDR2 SYDVKM. The CDR3 region has the DNA TGTGCCAGCACGAGGTCCTCTGGAAACACCATATATTTT. The encoded protein is CASTRSSGNTIYF.

This chain joins TRBV5-4 and TRBJ2-5; 12 bases are a match to TRBD2. The ends lost 5 bases at V and 5 bases at J; junction bases unmatched: 13. There are 17 residues in the CDR3. Germline lookup yields CDR1 SGHNT and CDR2 YYREEE (reference sequence). CDR3 DNA: TGTGCCAGCAGACAAGGACTAGCGGGGTCATTGGGGGAGACCCAGTACTTC. Its translation: CASRQGLAGSLGETQYF.

This clone has just one count. The rearrangement joins TRBV7-9 to TRBJ1-1; 8 nucleotides line up with TRBD1. Per germline, CDR1 SEHNR and CDR2 FQNEAQ (reference sequence). The length of the CDR3 is 16 residues. With V trimmed by 5 bases and J by 1 base, 9 bases remained unmatched. The CDR3 sequence is CASSLGQGRTNTEAFF. CDR3 nucleotides: TGTGCCAGCAGCCTCGGACAGGGCCGCACGAACACTGAAGCTTTCTTT.

The chain is built from TRBV18 and TRBJ1-2; 9 bases fit TRBD1. Germline V CDR1 and CDR2: KGHSH, LQKENI. The CDR3 consists of 17 residues. V trimming: 6 bases; J trimming: 8 bases; junction bases outside the gene matches: 19. The CDR3 sequence: CASSGRRKQGAMEGYTF. CDR3 coding DNA: TGTGCCAGCTCTGGAAGGCGAAAACAGGGGGCAATGGAGGGCTACACCTTC.

V is TRBV5-1 and J is TRBJ2-5; D is undetermined. The CDR3 consists of 13 residues. In germline, CDR1 is SGHRS, CDR2 YFSETQ. The V end lost 3 bases, the J end lost 3 bases, and 9 bases lay between the germline ends. The CDR3 DNA reads as TGCGCCAGCAGCTACGACTTTGAAGAGACCCAGTACTTC. It translates to CASSYDFEETQYF.

This chain uses TRBV1 with TRBJ2-7; the table assigns TRBD2, which was not confirmed against the DNA. TRBV1 counts as a pseudogene. The CDR3 extends over 9 amino acids. DNA of the CDR3: TGCACCCCGATCAACGGGGGGTACTTC. Residues: CTPINGGYF.

The rearrangement uses TRBV19 and TRBJ2-6; 9 bases line up with TRBD1. Germline assignment: CDR1 LNHDA and CDR2 SQIVND (reference sequence). J was trimmed by 0 bases and V by 9 bases; bases with no gene match: 15. This CDR3 is built from 19 residues. DNA of the CDR3: TGTGCCAGCCGTCCCCGTTCACAGGGGGCTAGCTCTGGGGCCAACGTCCTGACTTTC. It translates to CASRPRSQGASSGANVLTF.

The rearrangement uses TRBV6-1 and TRBJ2-1, with 9 nucleotides matching TRBD1. This CDR3 is built from 15 residues. Per the germline V gene, CDR1 is MNHNS and CDR2 is SASEGT. The J segment lost 1 base and the V segment lost 5 bases, leaving 3 bases of the junction unmatched. The CDR3 DNA is TGTGCCAGCAGTCGACAGGGGGAATCCTACAATGAGCAGTTCTTC. Translating gives CASSRQGESYNEQFF.

This clone has only a few counts. The chain recombines TRBV10-3 with TRBJ2-3; D may be TRBD2 (6 bases). Germline V gene lookup returns CDR1 ENHRY and CDR2 SYGVKD. CDR3 length: 12 amino acids. V lost 3 bases to trimming and J lost 11 bases, with 12 bases between them. CDR3 in DNA: TGTGCCATCAGTGATGATAACGGGAGGCAGTATTTT. Protein sequence: CAISDDNGRQYF.

This clone was seen a few times. The chain has TRBV2 and TRBJ2-3; D unresolved. The CDR3 is 12 amino acids. CDR1 is SNHLY, CDR2 FYNNEI, per germline. Trimming left V 8 bases short and J 2 bases short, with 8 bases between. CDR3 amino acids: CASGAFTDTQYF. CDR3 bases: TGTGCCAGCGGAGCGTTCACAGATACGCAGTATTTT.

The chain has TRBV5-4 and TRBJ1-3; no firm D call. The V end was cut by 4 bases, the J end by 0 bases, with 8 bases between. Germline V CDR1 and CDR2: SGHNT, YYREEE (reference sequence). This CDR3 is 14 amino acids long. The CDR3 nucleotides are TGTGCCAGCAGCCCATACAACTCTGGAAACACCATATATTTT. Residues: CASSPYNSGNTIYF.

This clone came up once. J is TRBJ2-7 and V is TRBV28; 7 bases match TRBD1. With 4 bases clipped from V and 2 bases from J, the junction kept 14 bases outside the gene matches. The CDR3 is 17 amino acids. Looked up from germline, CDR1 is MDHEN and CDR2 is SYDVKM. CDR3 residues: CASSSVLRGTVPYEQYF. The CDR3 DNA follows: TGTGCCAGCAGTTCCGTTCTCAGGGGGACGGTGCCCTACGAGCAGTACTTC.

The CDR3 reads CASGTGSPWATDTQYF. In DNA form, the CDR3 reads TGTGCCTCCGGGACAGGGTCCCCGTGGGCCACAGATACGCAGTATTTT. The rearrangement uses TRBV7-8 and TRBJ2-3; 9 nucleotides align to TRBD1. The CDR3 extends over 16 amino acids. CDR1 is SGHVS, CDR2 FQNEAQ, per germline. J was trimmed by 2 bases and V by 11 bases; bases with no gene match: 14. Combining the CDR3 with reference TRBV7-8 and TRBJ2-3 gives the whole variable domain GAGVSQSPRYKVAKRGQDVALRCDPISGHVSLFWYQQALGQGPEFLTYFQNEAQLDKSGLPSDRFFAERPEGSVSTLKIQRTQQEDSAVYLCASGTGSPWATDTQYFGPGTRLTVL.

V and J are TRBV6-1 and TRBJ1-2; D is unclear. Germline loops: CDR1 MNHNS, CDR2 SASEGT. V lost 4 bases and J 4 bases, leaving 7 bases between the germline ends. The CDR3 is 12 amino acids. This chain's CDR3 is CASSVQLYGYTF. CDR3 coding DNA: TGTGCCAGCAGTGTACAGCTCTATGGCTACACCTTC.

The V call is TRBV5-6, the J call TRBJ2-3; no clear D gene. The germline V gene has CDR1 SGHDT and CDR2 YYEEEE. V lost 1 base to trimming and J lost 0 bases, with 6 bases between them. The CDR3 is made up of 14 amino acids. In nucleotides, the CDR3 is TGTGCCAGCAGCTTGTTAGCCAGCACAGATACGCAGTATTTT. Protein product: CASSLLASTDTQYF.